The clone carrying this T cell receptor (beta chain) was observed a handful of times. Its specificity is not known. This entry comes from a study of T cells in Graves' hyperthyroidism and ophthalmopathy. Study at large: Peripheral blood specimens were obtained at initial diagnosis, prior to any treatment.

Those patients with uncontrolled infection, other autoimmune disease, pregnancy or lactation were excluded. Study-wide points: Peripheral blood also featured most of the thyroid clonotypes expanded above 0.001.

RNA transcripts provided the source from which TCR beta CDR3 regions were amplified. Researchers ran a first-round RT-PCR on the TCR CDR3 using the HTBI primer set. TCRdb reanalysed the multiplex PCR reads using MiXCR and keeps one entry per CDR3 protein. The sample shows over 500,000 distinct CDR3 sequences, about 15% of them seen only once. Germline V gene sequence: CDR1 ENHRY, CDR2 SYGVKD. The CDR3 consists of 15 residues. Trimming removed 5 bases at V and 7 bases at J, with 17 bases between. The gene calls are TRBV10-3 and TRBJ1-4; D gene ambiguous. The clonotype comes from a woman aged 18-35 years with Graves' ophthalmopathy. Sequencing was carried out using blood. CDR3 sequence: CAISFKDEDGEKLFF. The CDR3 region has the DNA TGTGCCATCAGTTTTAAGGACGAGGACGGTGAAAAACTGTTTTTT.